The entry that follows covers one T cell receptor (beta chain) sequence. This sample was included in a study of T-cell reconstitution after alpha-beta-depleted transplantation in children. Construction of the TCRbeta library involved unique molecular identifiers. Each CDR3 protein gets one entry after TCRdb re-called the PCR reads with MiXCR. The repertoire has 640,000 or so distinct CDR3 sequences, roughly 17% of them found once; the top ten carry about 1.1%. This clonotype was obtained from a human donor who donated a stem cell graft to a child with acute myeloid leukemia. The specimen was PBMCs from the stem cell graft donor, collected from the stem cell graft.

The CDR3 is CASRSGTMNTEAFF. The CDR3 nucleotides read TGTGCCAGCAGGTCCGGGACGATGAACACTGAAGCTTTCTTT. This sequence joins TRBV5-6 and TRBJ1-1; TRBD1 might be the D (5 bases). The CDR3 is made up of 14 amino acids. V was clipped by 5 bases and J by 0 bases, with 11 bases between them. Germline V gene data show CDR1 as SGHDT and CDR2 as YYEEEE.